The rows below give T cell receptor beta chains drawn from one sample of a study of T cell responses to AZD1222 COVID-19 vaccine. Assay used: immunoSEQ multiplex PCR; TCRdb lists only in-frame clones, some missing. The sample has 150,000 or so clones, 90% seen once. This specimen was peripheral blood, taken on day 0 of AZD1222 vaccination. These receptors all come from an adult in good health. Each CDR3 is given with its conserved first and last residue. Fields, in order: V gene, J gene, D gene, clone size, CDR3 DNA, CDR3 protein. The D gene is left open where the match is weak. Clone size is not always given. Where it is, it says once, few, many or a class for expanded clones.

v_gene: TRBV14
j_gene: TRBJ2-1
d_gene: TRBD2
abundance: -
CDR3nt: TGTGCCAGCAGCCAACCCATTGCGGGAGGAAGGCGGTATGAGCAGTTCTTC
CDR3aa: CASSQPIAGGRRYEQFF

v_gene: TRBV29-1
j_gene: TRBJ2-7
d_gene: -
abundance: -
CDR3nt: TGCAGCGGAGGACAGACCTACGAGCAGTACTTC
CDR3aa: CSGGQTYEQYF

v_gene: TRBV28
j_gene: TRBJ1-5
d_gene: -
abundance: -
CDR3nt: TGTGCCAGCAGTTTGACAGGCCCGCGTCAGCCCCAGCATTTT
CDR3aa: CASSLTGPRQPQHF

v_gene: TRBV18
j_gene: TRBJ1-2
d_gene: -
abundance: -
CDR3nt: TGTGCCAGCTCACCGGATACAGGAGGGGTCACCTTC
CDR3aa: CASSPDTGGVTF

v_gene: TRBV7-8
j_gene: TRBJ2-3
d_gene: -
abundance: -
CDR3nt: TGTGCCAGCAGTTACGCGGAGGGTAGCACAGATACGCAGTATTTT
CDR3aa: CASSYAEGSTDTQYF

v_gene: TRBV13
j_gene: TRBJ2-6
d_gene: -
abundance: -
CDR3nt: TGTGCCAGCAGCATGGTTCAGCCCGACTCTGGGGCCAACGTCCTGACTTTC
CDR3aa: CASSMVQPDSGANVLTF

v_gene: TRBV7-9
j_gene: TRBJ2-2
d_gene: TRBD1
abundance: once
CDR3nt: TGTGCCAGCAGCTTAGCCAGGGGGCTGACCGGGGAGCTGTTTTTT
CDR3aa: CASSLARGLTGELFF

v_gene: TRBV28
j_gene: TRBJ1-2
d_gene: -
abundance: once
CDR3nt: TGTGCCAGCAGGAAAGACAGCAACTGGGGCTACACCTTC
CDR3aa: CASRKDSNWGYTF

v_gene: TRBV19
j_gene: TRBJ2-7
d_gene: -
abundance: -
CDR3nt: TGTGCCAGTAGTCCCCCTACAGGGGAGGGATCCTACGAGCAGTACTTC
CDR3aa: CASSPPTGEGSYEQYF

v_gene: TRBV4-1
j_gene: TRBJ2-1
d_gene: TRBD2
abundance: few
CDR3nt: TGCGCCAGTGGGACTAGCGTTTACAATGAGCAGTTCTTC
CDR3aa: CASGTSVYNEQFF

v_gene: TRBV28
j_gene: TRBJ1-5
d_gene: -
abundance: -
CDR3nt: TGTGCCAGCCGCAGCGGGGGGATCAATCAGCCCCAGCATTTT
CDR3aa: CASRSGGINQPQHF

v_gene: TRBV6-5
j_gene: TRBJ2-1
d_gene: -
abundance: medium-sized
CDR3nt: TGTGCCAGCAGTTACTCGGGTGGGGGCAATGAGCAGTTCTTC
CDR3aa: CASSYSGGGNEQFF

v_gene: TRBV28
j_gene: TRBJ1-5
d_gene: -
abundance: -
CDR3nt: TGTGCCAGCAGTTTATTGGTCGGGACGGTCACCCCGCAGCCCCAGCATTTT
CDR3aa: CASSLLVGTVTPQPQHF

v_gene: TRBV19
j_gene: TRBJ2-7
d_gene: -
abundance: -
CDR3nt: TGTGCCAGTAGTATATCAAGCTCCTACGAGCAGTACTTC
CDR3aa: CASSISSSYEQYF

v_gene: TRBV2
j_gene: TRBJ1-3
d_gene: -
abundance: -
CDR3nt: TGTGCCAGCAGTGTAGACAGTCGACTAGGAGAGACCATATATTTT
CDR3aa: CASSVDSRLGETIYF

v_gene: TRBV5-4
j_gene: TRBJ1-2
d_gene: -
abundance: -
CDR3nt: TGTGCCAGCAGCTTGGAACGGGGAGATGGCTACACCTTC
CDR3aa: CASSLERGDGYTF

v_gene: TRBV5-8
j_gene: TRBJ2-1
d_gene: TRBD2
abundance: -
CDR3nt: TGTGCCAGCAGGATAGCGGGAGGTTCCTACAATGAGCAGTTCTTC
CDR3aa: CASRIAGGSYNEQFF

v_gene: TRBV7-8
j_gene: TRBJ1-1
d_gene: -
abundance: -
CDR3nt: TGTGCCAGCAGCTTCCCCCTTTTGAGCACGAACACTGAAGCTTTCTTT
CDR3aa: CASSFPLLSTNTEAFF

v_gene: TRBV5-4
j_gene: TRBJ2-7
d_gene: TRBD2
abundance: -
CDR3nt: TGTGCCAGCAGCCGGGACTATGGGCTCTACGAGCAGTACTTC
CDR3aa: CASSRDYGLYEQYF

v_gene: TRBV7-7
j_gene: TRBJ2-5
d_gene: TRBD1
abundance: -
CDR3nt: TGTGCCAGCAGCTTAGAGGGGGCCGGGGAGACCCAGTACTTC
CDR3aa: CASSLEGAGETQYF

v_gene: TRBV7-2
j_gene: TRBJ1-2
d_gene: -
abundance: -
CDR3nt: TGTGCCAGCAGCTGGGGACGGGATCTTAACTATGGCTACACCTTC
CDR3aa: CASSWGRDLNYGYTF

v_gene: TRBV7-8
j_gene: TRBJ2-1
d_gene: TRBD2
abundance: -
CDR3nt: TGTGCCAGCAGCTTCATGACGGGAGGATCCTACAATGAGCAGTTCTTC
CDR3aa: CASSFMTGGSYNEQFF

v_gene: TRBV5-5
j_gene: TRBJ2-1
d_gene: TRBD2
abundance: -
CDR3nt: TGTGCCAGCAGCCGGACCACCCTGCGGGAGGGTTACAATGAGCAGTTCTTC
CDR3aa: CASSRTTLREGYNEQFF

v_gene: TRBV7-3
j_gene: TRBJ2-1
d_gene: TRBD2
abundance: -
CDR3nt: TGTGCCAGCAGCTTAAGAGTTTCTAGCGGGAGGCCAAATGAGCAGTTCTTC
CDR3aa: CASSLRVSSGRPNEQFF

v_gene: TRBV7-3
j_gene: TRBJ2-2
d_gene: TRBD2
abundance: -
CDR3nt: TGTGCCAGCAGCAGACTAGCGGGTCCGGGGGAGCTGTTTTTT
CDR3aa: CASSRLAGPGELFF

v_gene: TRBV7-2
j_gene: TRBJ2-2
d_gene: TRBD2
abundance: -
CDR3nt: TGTGCCAGCAGCCCGTCTGCGGGAGGTGTCGCCGGGGAGCTGTTTTTT
CDR3aa: CASSPSAGGVAGELFF